This TCR beta chain was recovered during a study of CD8+CD57+ T cells in acquired aplastic anemia. By flow cytometry, patients selected for sequencing had shown an expansion of CD8+CD57+ cells. CDR3 length: 17 residues. Germline V gives CDR1 SGHTA, CDR2 FQGNSA. With V trimmed by 5 bases and J by 0 bases, 9 bases remained unmatched. According to the study, genomic DNA was the template for TCR beta VDJ and CDR3 profiling. A single record per CDR3 protein comes from TCRdb applying MiXCR to the reads. The table has 200,000 or so distinct CDR3 sequences, about half seen once. Material: sorted CD4+, CD8+, or CD8+CD57+ T cells (not recorded which) from PBMCs. This TCR was sampled from a human donor with aplastic anemia. The V gene is TRBV7-2, the J gene TRBJ2-2; 7 nucleotides align to TRBD1. CDR3 in amino acids: CASSLPGTVANTGELFF. DNA of the CDR3: TGTGCCAGCAGCCTTCCCGGGACAGTTGCGAACACCGGGGAGCTGTTTTTT.